These 32 T cell receptor beta chains share one sample of origin, sequenced in a study of vaccination and CD4 T cells after COVID-19. Sequenced with the Oncomine TCR Beta short-read assay was DNA taken from cultured CD4+ T cells. Researchers extracted genomic DNA from CD4+ T cells that had been cultured. TCRdb reprocessed the PCR reads via MiXCR and lists one record per CDR3 protein. The repertoire has 9,500 to 14,000 distinct CDR3 sequences, less than 35% of them found once; the top ten carry around 21%. Treatment given: roughly ten-day PBMC culture with coronavirus spike peptide pools or control peptides (ViraFEST assay). Gathering of the CD4+ T cells, from the unexposed donor, took place before the COVID-19 pandemic (2011-2018). The antigens of these receptors remain unknown. Sequenced input: CD4+ T cells from blood, cultured in vitro. The origin of the receptors is a human donor in good health.

This clonotype was counted a few times. The rearrangement links TRBV20-1 to TRBJ2-1; D not certain. The CDR3 is 11 amino acids. V lost 5 bases and J lost 4, with 6 bases in between. Germline V gene data show CDR1 as DFQATT and CDR2 as SNEGSKA (reference sequence). For the CDR3, the DNA is TGCAGTGCTGGGCCTTACAATGAGCAGTTCTTC. Its translation: CSAGPYNEQFF.

This clonotype was counted only a few times. CDR3 DNA: TGTGCCAGCAGTAATAGCAATCAGCCCCAGCATTTT. It specifies CASSNSNQPQHF. The chain recombines TRBV28 with TRBJ1-5; D is unclear. V lost 5 bases to trimming and J lost 0 bases, with 2 bases between them. The germline CDR1 and CDR2 sequences are MDHEN and SYDVKM. The CDR3 covers 12 residues.

V usage is TRBV20-1 and J usage is TRBJ2-1, with 14 bases matching TRBD2. The CDR3 consists of 14 residues. Looked up from germline, CDR1 is DFQATT and CDR2 is SNEGSKA (reference sequence). Trimming removed 5 bases from V and 8 bases from J; junction bases left unmatched: 5. The CDR3 DNA follows: TGCAGTGCTTTGACTAGCGGGAGGGCGGATGAGCAGTTCTTC. This gives the protein CSALTSGRADEQFF.

This sequence joins TRBV9 and TRBJ2-1, with a possible D match to TRBD2 (6 bases). The CDR3 covers 17 residues. V was trimmed by 3 bases and J by 1 base, leaving 17 bases between them. CDR1 and CDR2 from the germline V gene are SGDLS and YYNGEE. For the CDR3, the DNA is TGTGCCAGCAGCGAGACTCGGCTAGCGCCATCCTACAATGAGCAGTTCTTC. The encoded protein is CASSETRLAPSYNEQFF.

This chain links TRBV6-2 or TRBV6-3 with TRBJ2-5; D remains ambiguous. V was cut by 8 bases and J by 5 bases, with 15 bases left in between. CDR3 length: 13 residues. The germline V gene encodes CDR1 MNHEY and CDR2 SVGEGT. CDR3 nucleotides: TGTGCCAGCGCCGCCCAGATCAGGGAGACCCAGTACTTC. This codes for CASAAQIRETQYF.

This clonotype was detected only a few times. The chain carries TRBV28 and TRBJ2-7, with D perhaps matching TRBD1 (5 bases). Germline V gives CDR1 MDHEN, CDR2 SYDVKM. V gave up 6 bases and J gave up 4 bases, with 13 bases separating them. The CDR3 totals 13 residues. The CDR3 nucleotides read TGTGCCAGCAGGGAGACAGCCAATTACGAGCAGTACTTC. It specifies CASRETANYEQYF.

This chain connects TRBV21-1 to TRBJ2-1. TRBV21-1 is labeled a pseudogene. CDR3 length: 11 amino acids. The CDR3 region is CASSAASTRFF. DNA of the CDR3: TGTGCCAGCAGCGCTGCGTCCACGCGGTTCTTC.

V is TRBV15 and J is TRBJ2-2; D unresolved. The CDR3 extends over 13 amino acids. V dropped 0 bases and J dropped 7 bases, with 6 bases sitting between them. Germline V gene sequence: CDR1 LNHNV, CDR2 YYDKDF (reference sequence). The CDR3 DNA sequence: TGTGCCACCAGCAGAGATAAAGTCGGGGAGCTGTTTTTT. Protein: CATSRDKVGELFF. Full variable domain (remainder filled in from reference TRBV15 and TRBJ2-2): DAMVIQNPRYQVTQFGKPVTLSCSQTLNHNVMYWYQQKSSQAPKLLFHYYDKDFNNEADTPDNFQSRRPNTSFCFLDIRSPGLGDTAMYLCATSRDKVGELFFGEGSRLTVL.

The V and J genes are TRBV27 and TRBJ1-2, with 11 bases aligning to TRBD1. J gave up 8 bases and V 4 bases, and 9 bases lay outside the gene matches. Germline V gives CDR1 MNHEY, CDR2 SMNVEV (reference sequence). The CDR3 has 15 amino acids. DNA of the CDR3: TGTGCCAGCAGTTCAGGGGACAGGGGGGAGGTCGGCTACACCTTC. Amino acids: CASSSGDRGEVGYTF.

The genes are TRBV6-5 and TRBJ2-1; no definite D call. V was pared by 2 bases and J by 1 base, with 12 bases between. CDR1 and CDR2 from the germline V gene are MNHEY and SVGAGI. This CDR3 spans 16 amino acids. The CDR3 is CASSYIVGRSYNEQFF. The CDR3 DNA is TGTGCCAGCAGTTACATTGTGGGAAGGTCCTACAATGAGCAGTTCTTC.

This clonotype was counted only a few times. The chain has TRBV28 and TRBJ1-1, with 9 bases aligning to TRBD1. Germline trimming cut 1 base from V and 2 bases from J; bases unmatched to any gene: 2. Germline lookup yields CDR1 MDHEN and CDR2 SYDVKM. CDR3 size: 15 residues. CDR3 sequence reads: CASSLLGQGNTEAFF. CDR3 DNA sequence: TGTGCCAGCAGTTTATTGGGACAGGGTAACACTGAAGCTTTCTTT.

The rearrangement uses TRBV7-2 and TRBJ2-7, with 8 bases aligning to TRBD2. Losses at the gene ends were 3 bases for V and 3 bases for J; bases not matched to a gene: 10. The CDR3 is 16 residues long. Germline loops: CDR1 SGHTA, CDR2 FQGNSA. CDR3 nucleotide sequence: TGTGCCAGCAGCTTCCCCACCAGACTAGCGCACTACGAGCAGTACTTC. This sequence encodes CASSFPTRLAHYEQYF.

The chain carries TRBV18 and TRBJ1-6; the match to TRBD1 covers 7 bases. The V gene end was trimmed by 3 bases and the J gene end by 8 bases; junction bases not matched to a gene: 4. The CDR3 contains 14 residues. CDR1 and CDR2 (germline): KGHSH, LQKENI. CDR3 residues: CASSPRQGHSPLHF. CDR3 nucleotides: TGTGCCAGCTCACCCCGACAGGGACATTCACCCCTCCACTTT.

The J gene is TRBJ1-6, the V gene TRBV30; TRBD1 might be the D (5 bases). Trimming cost V 0 bases and J 6 bases, with 9 bases left between them. Germline loops: CDR1 GTSNPN, CDR2 SVGIG (reference sequence). This CDR3 has 14 amino acids. The CDR3, as DNA: TGTGCCTGGAGTGTTGTTAGGGGTAATTCACCCCTCCACTTT. Translating gives CAWSVVRGNSPLHF.

By its share, this clonotype is medium-sized (0.01 to 0.1%). CDR3 DNA: TGTGCCACCAGTGAATCCGGGACAGGGGCGAACACTGAAGCTTTCTTT. Its protein product is CATSESGTGANTEAFF. The V call is TRBV24-1, the J call TRBJ1-1; 10 bases align to TRBD1. The V gene's germline CDR1 is KGHDR and CDR2 SFDVKD. CDR3 length equals 16 residues. V shed 4 bases, J shed 1 base, and the junction held 5 bases outside the gene matches.

This clonotype has more than one count but fewer than ten. V is TRBV20-1 and J is TRBJ2-2, with 12 bases lining up with TRBD2. The CDR3 length is 15 residues. The V gene end was trimmed by 4 bases and the J gene end by 4 bases; junction bases not matched to a gene: 4. Per the germline V gene, CDR1 is DFQATT and CDR2 is SNEGSKA (reference sequence). This chain's CDR3 is CSATWTSGITGELFF. For the CDR3, the DNA is TGCAGTGCTACCTGGACTAGCGGGATCACCGGGGAGCTGTTTTTT.

This chain uses TRBV6-5 with TRBJ1-5, with a tentative D call TRBD1 (5 bases). Germline CDR1 is MNHEY and CDR2 is SVGAGI. The V end was cut by 1 base, the J end by 3 bases, with 10 bases between. The CDR3 consists of 15 residues. Written as DNA, the CDR3 is TGTGCCAGCAGTTACTTCCAGGGTAACAATCAGCCCCAGCATTTT. Its protein is CASSYFQGNNQPQHF.

This chain joins TRBV4-1 and TRBJ1-6, with D uncertain. Germline V gives CDR1 MGHRA, CDR2 YSYEKL. V lost 1 base, J lost 6 bases, and 4 bases lay in between. This CDR3 region has 13 residues. CDR3 sequence: CASSQVGNSPLHF. The CDR3 DNA reads TGCGCCAGCAGCCAAGTGGGTAATTCACCCCTCCACTTT.

The chain links TRBV28 to TRBJ2-1; possible D gene TRBD1, 6 bases. V dropped 10 bases and J dropped 1 base, with 14 bases sitting between them. The V gene's germline CDR1 is MDHEN and CDR2 SYDVKM. The CDR3 has 14 residues. The chain's CDR3 is CATRTAISYNEQFF. The CDR3 DNA reads as TGTGCCACCAGGACAGCCATTTCCTACAATGAGCAGTTCTTC.

The chain joins TRBV7-9 to TRBJ1-2; TRBD1 agrees at 7 bases. Germline trimming cut 5 bases from V and 3 bases from J; bases unmatched to any gene: 9. The CDR3 consists of 15 residues. Germline V CDR1 and CDR2: SEHNR, FQNEAQ (reference sequence). CDR3 in amino acids: CASSPGGSLHYGYTF. The CDR3 DNA reads TGTGCCAGCAGCCCAGGGGGATCCCTACACTATGGCTACACCTTC. The whole variable domain, filled in from reference TRBV7-9 and TRBJ1-2, reads DTGVSQNPRHKITKRGQNVTFRCDPISEHNRLYWYRQTLGQGPEFLTYFQNEAQLEKSRLLSDRFSAERPKGSFSTLEIQRTEQGDSAMYLCASSPGGSLHYGYTFGSGTRLTVV.

This clonotype appeared a few times. The chain is built from TRBV7-2 and TRBJ2-1; 8 nucleotides align to TRBD2. Trimming took 6 bases from V and 1 from J; bases not matched to a gene: 5. The CDR3 runs to 15 residues. CDR1 and CDR2 (germline): SGHTA, FQGNSA. As DNA, the CDR3 is TGTGCCAGCAGGGCGAGCGGGAGATCCTACAATGAGCAGTTCTTC. Translation: CASRASGRSYNEQFF.

This clonotype was found a few times. The chain links TRBV19 to TRBJ1-5; TRBD1 might be the D (6 bases). CDR1 and CDR2 from the germline V gene are LNHDA and SQIVND (reference sequence). This CDR3 has 17 amino acids. The V end was cut by 2 bases, the J end by 2 bases, with 16 bases between. The CDR3 reads CASSISGRTVRNQPQHF. The CDR3 bases are TGTGCCAGTAGTATATCCGGGCGGACAGTACGCAATCAGCCCCAGCATTTT.

This clonotype appeared a few times. The rearrangement joins TRBV7-8 to TRBJ2-2, with D perhaps matching TRBD1 (5 bases). Germline assignment: CDR1 SGHVS and CDR2 FQNEAQ. V lost 1 base, J lost 0 bases, and 9 bases lay in between. The CDR3 contains 16 residues. CDR3 loop: CASSLVSGTNTGELFF. CDR3 nucleotide sequence: TGTGCCAGCAGCTTAGTGTCAGGGACGAACACCGGGGAGCTGTTTTTT.

This clonotype was detected only a few times. This chain joins TRBV7-2 and TRBJ2-1, with D possibly TRBD2 on 5 matching bases. The CDR3 is 15 amino acids. Germline V lookup: CDR1 SGHTA, CDR2 FQGNSA. Trimming removed 1 base from V and 4 bases from J, with 11 bases in between. The CDR3 is CASSLGLATYNEQFF. The CDR3 DNA reads TGTGCCAGCAGCTTAGGGCTAGCAACATACAATGAGCAGTTCTTC.

This clonotype was counted a single time. The chain couples TRBV6-1 to TRBJ1-3; TRBD1 is a possible D gene (5 bases). Trimming took 6 bases from V and 4 from J, leaving 16 bases between them. From germline, CDR1 is MNHNS and CDR2 SASEGT. CDR3 length equals 15 residues. The CDR3 DNA reads as TGTGCCAGCAGCTCTATCGGGTGGGGGGGAAACACCATATATTTT. It is translated as CASSSIGWGGNTIYF.

Only a few counts were recorded for this clonotype. The chain combines TRBV7-9 with TRBJ2-7, with TRBD2 as a possible D gene (5 bases). This CDR3 has 12 residues. Trimming removed 1 base at V and 5 bases at J, with 6 bases between. Germline V gene lookup returns CDR1 SEHNR and CDR2 FQNEAQ (reference sequence). The CDR3 region has the DNA TGTGCCAGCAGCTTAGTGCGGGACGAGCAGTACTTC. Its protein is CASSLVRDEQYF. The variable domain in full, with the rest retrieved from reference TRBV7-9 and TRBJ2-7, is DTGVSQNPRHKITKRGQNVTFRCDPISEHNRLYWYRQTLGQGPEFLTYFQNEAQLEKSRLLSDRFSAERPKGSFSTLEIQRTEQGDSAMYLCASSLVRDEQYFGPGTRLTVT.

This sequence joins TRBV7-9 and TRBJ1-1, with D perhaps matching TRBD1 (5 bases). Trimming stripped 1 base from V and 2 bases from J, with 8 bases between. CDR1 is SEHNR and CDR2 is FQNEAQ in the germline V gene (reference sequence). The CDR3 covers 14 residues. The CDR3 DNA sequence: TGTGCCAGCAGCTTAGGAACAGGAAACACTGAAGCTTTCTTT. Translating it yields CASSLGTGNTEAFF.

The chain couples TRBV6-2 or TRBV6-3 to TRBJ2-1, with TRBD2 as a possible D gene (5 bases). V gave up 6 bases and J gave up 4 bases, with 22 bases separating them. The CDR3 consists of 17 residues. Germline V gene data show CDR1 as MNHEY and CDR2 as SVGEGT. CDR3 nucleotides: TGTGCCAGCAGCATAAAAAGCCCCCTTTCGGGGTACAATGAGCAGTTCTTC. It specifies CASSIKSPLSGYNEQFF.

This clonotype was counted a few times. V and J are TRBV2 and TRBJ1-5; D gene unclear. This CDR3 spans 14 amino acids. V lost 3 bases and J 0 bases, leaving 6 bases between the germline ends. The V gene's germline CDR1 is SNHLY and CDR2 FYNNEI. The CDR3 protein is CASSEWGSNQPQHF. For the CDR3, the DNA is TGTGCCAGCAGTGAGTGGGGTAGCAATCAGCCCCAGCATTTT.

The V and J genes are TRBV2 and TRBJ1-5; TRBD1 is a possible D gene (5 bases). The CDR3 runs to 13 residues. From germline, CDR1 is SNHLY and CDR2 FYNNEI. V was trimmed by 4 bases and J by 4 bases, leaving 8 bases between them. The CDR3 loop reads CASSGDVNQPQHF. CDR3 nucleotide sequence: TGTGCCAGCAGTGGGGACGTTAATCAGCCCCAGCATTTT.

This clonotype was counted a few times. The V and J genes are TRBV2 and TRBJ1-1; D gene uncertain. CDR3 length: 13 amino acids. Germline values: CDR1 SNHLY, CDR2 FYNNEI. V was clipped by 7 bases and J by 3 bases, with 12 bases between them. The CDR3 reads CASMAARDTEAFF. CDR3 sequence (DNA): TGTGCCAGCATGGCAGCTCGGGACACTGAAGCTTTCTTT.

V gene TRBV20-1 combines with J gene TRBJ2-7; tentative D call: TRBD2 (6 bases). CDR3 length: 18 residues. V gave up 7 bases and J gave up 0 bases, with 28 bases separating them. Per the germline V gene, CDR1 is DFQATT and CDR2 is SNEGSKA (reference sequence). Here the CDR3 reads CSDWGDCAEAASSYEQYF. DNA of the CDR3: TGCAGTGACTGGGGGGATTGCGCCGAGGCCGCAAGCTCCTACGAGCAGTACTTC.